Presented here are 30 T cell receptor beta chains from one specimen sequenced in a study of vaccination effects on CD4 cells after COVID-19. Clones were sequenced by immunoSEQ multiplex PCR, and TCRdb holds only the in-frame ones, with some missing. The sample contains tens of thousands of clones, around 75% of which appear only once. Antigens for these TCRs are unknown. After expansion with viral peptide pools in the ViraFEST assay, antigen-specific CD4+ T cells were sequenced. Following 10 days of culture, CD4+ T cells were isolated. The source was CD4+ T cells from PBMCs cultured with HCoV-229E spike peptides, collected before COVID-19 vaccination. The receptors derive from a human donor who received a COVID-19 vaccine.

The chain employs TRBV12-3 or TRBV12-4 and TRBJ2-3; D is uncertain. Deletions cut 3 bases from V and 3 bases from J, with 7 bases between. CDR3 length equals 13 residues. CDR3 sequence (DNA): TGTGCCAGCAGTTTCAAGGGAACAGATACGCAGTATTTT. Translating gives CASSFKGTDTQYF.

The chain has TRBV10-3 and TRBJ1-5, with a possible D match to TRBD1 (5 bases). CDR3 length: 15 residues. Germline V gives CDR1 ENHRY, CDR2 SYGVKD. The V gene lost 10 bases and the J gene lost 1 base, with 17 bases spanning the gap. CDR3 in DNA: TGTGCCACCAAAGGATCAGGGTTGAGCAATCAGCCCCAGCATTTT. Encoded protein: CATKGSGLSNQPQHF.

The chain couples TRBV7-6 to TRBJ1-4; D remains unclear. The CDR3 runs 16 residues. The V and J ends lost 4 bases and 0 bases respectively, with 12 bases between them. Germline assignment: CDR1 SGHVS and CDR2 FNYEAQ. CDR3 residues: CASSSQNLATNEKLFF. CDR3 bases: TGTGCCAGCAGCTCACAGAACCTAGCAACTAATGAAAAACTGTTTTTT.

The V and J genes are TRBV7-3 and TRBJ2-3; no firm D call. Trimming removed 1 base at V and 0 bases at J, with 8 bases between. The CDR3 loop spans 15 amino acids. Germline CDR1 is SGHTA and CDR2 is FQGTGA. DNA of the CDR3: TGTGCCAGCAGCTTAAGTCTCTCTAGCACAGATACGCAGTATTTT. Protein product: CASSLSLSSTDTQYF.

The chain carries TRBV27 and TRBJ1-1; 9 bases align to TRBD1. Per the germline V gene, CDR1 is MNHEY and CDR2 is SMNVEV (reference sequence). The CDR3 length is 12 residues. V trimming: 5 bases; J trimming: 10 bases; junction bases outside the gene matches: 5. Here the CDR3 DNA reads TGTGCCAGCAGTGAAAGACAGGGGGGAGCTTTCTTT. Translated: CASSERQGGAFF.

The genes are TRBV3-1 (or the pseudogene TRBV3-2) and TRBJ1-1, with D perhaps matching TRBD1 (5 bases). The germline V and J ends were trimmed by 3 bases and 5 bases, with 13 bases remaining between them. Germline loops: CDR1 LGHDT, CDR2 YNNKEL (reference sequence). The CDR3 has 14 residues. The CDR3 loop reads CASSHTGPKTEAFF. CDR3 nucleotide sequence: TGTGCCAGCAGCCATACAGGCCCGAAAACTGAAGCTTTCTTT.

The chain links TRBV7-2 to TRBJ2-6, with TRBD1 identical over 12 bases. V lost 7 bases and J lost 2; bases outside the gene matches: 6. Germline V lookup: CDR1 SGHTA, CDR2 FQGNSA. The CDR3 is 17 residues long. The CDR3 sequence: CASKPGQGAPGANVLTF. DNA of the CDR3: TGTGCCAGCAAGCCGGGACAGGGGGCGCCTGGGGCCAACGTCCTGACTTTC.

This chain connects TRBV5-4 to TRBJ2-3, with 8 bases lining up with TRBD2. The CDR3 sequence is 16 residues long. Trimming cost V 4 bases and J 0 bases; bases outside gene matches: 7. Germline V gene lookup returns CDR1 SGHNT and CDR2 YYREEE (reference sequence). The CDR3 sequence: CASSPRTSYSTDTQYF. The CDR3 nucleotides read TGTGCCAGCAGCCCCCGGACTAGCTATAGCACAGATACGCAGTATTTT.

V gene TRBV24-1 combines with J gene TRBJ2-1, with unresolved D. The CDR3 covers 12 residues. Trimming left V 3 bases short and J 8 bases short, with 7 bases between. Germline CDR1 is KGHDR and CDR2 is SFDVKD. The CDR3 DNA sequence: TGTGCCACCAGTGATCAGGCTGATGAGCAGTTCTTC. Amino acids: CATSDQADEQFF.

The chain links TRBV23-1 to TRBJ2-7; either TRBD1 or TRBD2 may fit D (5 bases each). TRBV23-1 is reported as an ORF; its role is uncertain. The germline V and J ends were trimmed by 4 bases and 3 bases, with 10 bases remaining between them. This CDR3 region has 13 residues. The CDR3 DNA reads as TGCGCCAGCAGTCCGGGACCGATCTACGAGCAGTACGTC. Its protein product is CASSPGPIYEQYV.

The rearrangement links TRBV6-5 to TRBJ1-5; D uncertain. Germline-derived CDR1 and CDR2 are MNHEY and SVGAGI. CDR3 length: 15 residues. V lost 0 bases, J lost 10 bases, and 16 bases lay in between. CDR3 sequence reads: CASSYSRDLLQPQHF. CDR3 coding DNA: TGTGCCAGCAGTTACTCACGGGATCTGTTACAACCCCAGCATTTT.

This clone was seen once. The V and J genes are TRBV6-1 and TRBJ1-1; perhaps TRBD1 as D (5 bases). The germline gives CDR1 MNHNS, CDR2 SASEGT. V was clipped by 3 bases and J by 6 bases, with 17 bases between them. The CDR3 has 15 residues. Written as DNA, the CDR3 is TGTGCCAGCAGTGATTCGGGGCAGACGAAGCCTGAAGCTTTCTTT. Protein sequence: CASSDSGQTKPEAFF.

To note about this clone: The same CDR3 also results from other DNA sequences found in this sample. The V call is TRBV18, the J call TRBJ2-5, with D unresolved. Germline values: CDR1 KGHSH, CDR2 LQKENI. V was cut by 3 bases and J by 2 bases, with 1 base left in between. This CDR3 spans 11 amino acids. CDR3 nucleotides: TGTGCCAGCTCACCTCAAGAGACCCAGTACTTC. The encoded protein is CASSPQETQYF.

The rearrangement uses TRBV30 and TRBJ2-1, with D possibly being TRBD1 (6 bases). The germline V gene has CDR1 GTSNPN and CDR2 SVGIG (reference sequence). The length of the CDR3 is 13 residues. V lost 6 bases to trimming and J lost 4 bases, with 13 bases between them. The CDR3 here is CACGRGYYNEQFF. The CDR3 nucleotides are TGTGCCTGCGGTAGGGGGTATTACAATGAGCAGTTCTTC. Full variable domain (rest looked up from reference TRBV30 and TRBJ2-1): SQTIHQWPATLVQPVGSPLSLECTVEGTSNPNLYWYRQAAGRGLQLLFYSVGIGQISSEVPQNLSASRPQDRQFILSSKKLLLSDSGFYLCACGRGYYNEQFFGPGTRLTVL.

The rearrangement joins TRBV18 to TRBJ2-5, with 9 bases that match TRBD2. The V and J ends lost 2 bases and 1 base, in that order; junction bases with no gene match: 8. Germline assignment: CDR1 KGHSH and CDR2 LQKENI. The CDR3 has 17 amino acids. CDR3 loop: CASSPGSLTSGQETQYF. For the CDR3, the DNA is TGTGCCAGCTCACCAGGGTCTCTGACTAGCGGCCAAGAGACCCAGTACTTC.

This sequence joins TRBV6-5 and TRBJ1-1; TRBD1 agrees at 9 bases. The germline gives CDR1 MNHEY, CDR2 SVGAGI. Trimming removed 7 bases from V and 0 bases from J; junction bases left unmatched: 3. The CDR3 runs to 14 residues. The CDR3 DNA reads as TGTGCCAGCACCTGGGACAGGGTGAACACTGAAGCTTTCTTT. The encoded protein is CASTWDRVNTEAFF.

The rearrangement joins TRBV18 to TRBJ2-3, with 10 nucleotides matching TRBD2. Germline CDR1 reads KGHSH; CDR2 reads LQKENI. V shed 3 bases and J 6 bases; nucleotides not matched to a gene: 9. The CDR3 is made up of 16 amino acids. The CDR3 sequence: CASSPGLAGGSDTQYF. The CDR3 DNA follows: TGTGCCAGCTCACCCGGATTAGCGGGGGGTTCTGATACGCAGTATTTT.

The V and J genes are TRBV9 and TRBJ2-3; TRBD2 aligns across 11 bases. From germline, CDR1 is SGDLS and CDR2 YYNGEE. V was pared by 3 bases and J by 1 base, with 4 bases of the junction left unmatched. The CDR3 consists of 16 residues. Here the CDR3 DNA reads TGTGCCAGCAGCGCCCAACTAGCGGGGGGCACAGATACGCAGTATTTT. Protein sequence: CASSAQLAGGTDTQYF.

V and J are TRBV3-1 (or the pseudogene TRBV3-2) and TRBJ1-3, with no clear D. The germline V and J ends were trimmed by 1 base and 0 bases, with 4 bases remaining between them. Germline values: CDR1 LGHDT, CDR2 YNNKEL (reference sequence). The length of the CDR3 is 14 residues. CDR3 protein: CASSQVYSGNTIYF. The CDR3 nucleotides are TGTGCCAGCAGCCAAGTCTACTCTGGAAACACCATATATTTT.

V and J are TRBV27 and TRBJ1-1; 8 bases fit TRBD1. This CDR3 has 14 amino acids. Germline loops: CDR1 MNHEY, CDR2 SMNVEV (reference sequence). The V gene end was trimmed by 1 base and the J gene end by 8 bases; junction bases not matched to a gene: 6. For the CDR3, the DNA is TGTGCCAGCAGTTTATTGACAGGGGCGACGGAAGCTTTCTTT. Translation gives CASSLLTGATEAFF.

This clone was observed a few times. The chain recombines TRBV5-8 with TRBJ1-5, with no clear D. Germline loops: CDR1 SGHTS, CDR2 YDEGEE. The V and J ends lost 2 bases and 7 bases respectively, with 13 bases between them. The CDR3 is 14 amino acids. CDR3 protein: CASSFGEIVQPQHF. The CDR3 region has the DNA TGTGCCAGCAGCTTCGGGGAGATCGTCCAGCCCCAGCATTTT.

This chain joins TRBV7-2 and TRBJ2-3; a possible D gene is TRBD1 (7 bases). The CDR3 contains 16 residues. V was cut by 7 bases and J by 2 bases, with 19 bases left in between. Germline V CDR1 and CDR2: SGHTA, FQGNSA. For the CDR3, the DNA is TGTGCCAGCAATCGTGGAGGGGGCCGGTCCACAGATACGCAGTATTTT. As protein: CASNRGGGRSTDTQYF.

The J gene is TRBJ2-5, the V gene TRBV11-2; 13 nucleotides agree with TRBD2. Germline CDR1 and CDR2: SGHAT and FQNNGV. CDR3 length: 18 amino acids. V trimming: 5 bases; J trimming: 7 bases; junction bases outside the gene matches: 16. The chain's CDR3 is CASSTRTSGGFGGGTQYF. As DNA, the CDR3 is TGTGCCAGCAGCACAAGGACTAGCGGGGGCTTTGGGGGAGGGACCCAGTACTTC.

This chain joins TRBV6-5 and TRBJ2-5; D unresolved. Germline V lookup: CDR1 MNHEY, CDR2 SVGAGI. Trimming stripped 0 bases from V and 5 bases from J, with 13 bases between. This CDR3 has 15 amino acids. The DNA for the CDR3 is TGTGCCAGCAGTTACTCTGGCAATTTTGATGAGACCCAGTACTTC. Translated, it gives CASSYSGNFDETQYF.

The V gene is TRBV4-1, the J gene TRBJ2-7, with 16 nucleotides matching TRBD2. J was trimmed by 5 bases and V by 0 bases; bases with no gene match: 4. CDR3 length: 17 amino acids. Germline loops: CDR1 MGHRA, CDR2 YSYEKL. As DNA, the CDR3 is TGCGCCAGCAGCCAAGATAAGGGACTAGCGGGGGGGAACGAGCAGTACGTC. Translating gives CASSQDKGLAGGNEQYV.

The chain recombines TRBV5-1 with TRBJ2-3; the match to TRBD1 covers 12 bases. Germline V gene data show CDR1 as SGHRS and CDR2 as YFSETQ. This CDR3 comprises 15 residues. V was pared by 4 bases and J by 3 bases, with 3 bases of the junction left unmatched. The CDR3 protein is CASSRDRGHTDTQYF. The CDR3 DNA sequence: TGCGCCAGCAGCCGGGACAGGGGGCATACAGATACGCAGTATTTT.

The count of this clone is one. CDR3 region: CASISRGEGADTQYF. The CDR3 region has the DNA TGTGCCAGTATTAGCCGGGGAGAGGGCGCAGATACGCAGTATTTT. The rearrangement uses TRBV19 and TRBJ2-3, with D possibly TRBD2 on 5 matching bases. This CDR3 has 15 residues. Looked up from germline, CDR1 is LNHDA and CDR2 is SQIVND (reference sequence). V lost 7 bases to trimming and J lost 4 bases, with 18 bases between them.

This rearrangement joins TRBV5-1 to TRBJ2-5, with 8 nucleotides matching TRBD2. After removal of 5 bases from V and 1 base from J, the junction contained 7 bases not matched to a gene. The CDR3 extends over 15 amino acids. Germline V gene data show CDR1 as SGHRS and CDR2 as YFSETQ. Written as DNA, the CDR3 is TGCGCCAGCAGGCTCCCACTAGCGGTCCAAGAGACCCAGTACTTC. Translating it yields CASRLPLAVQETQYF.

V and J are TRBV10-3 and TRBJ1-3, with 8 bases that match TRBD1. With V trimmed by 6 bases and J by 0 bases, 7 bases remained unmatched. CDR1 ENHRY and CDR2 SYGVKD come from the germline V gene. The CDR3 consists of 16 residues. The CDR3 sequence: CAISDPGQVSGNTIYF. CDR3 DNA: TGTGCCATCAGCGATCCGGGACAGGTCTCTGGAAACACCATATATTTT.

The CDR3 region has the DNA TGTGCCTGGAGTGGCCGGACAGGTGGGAATGAAAAACTGTTTTTT. This gives the protein CAWSGRTGGNEKLFF. The chain is built from TRBV30 and TRBJ1-4; 7 nucleotides line up with TRBD1. The trim removed 1 base at V and 5 bases at J, leaving 7 bases unmatched. This CDR3 is 15 amino acids long. CDR1 is GTSNPN, CDR2 SVGIG, per germline (reference sequence).